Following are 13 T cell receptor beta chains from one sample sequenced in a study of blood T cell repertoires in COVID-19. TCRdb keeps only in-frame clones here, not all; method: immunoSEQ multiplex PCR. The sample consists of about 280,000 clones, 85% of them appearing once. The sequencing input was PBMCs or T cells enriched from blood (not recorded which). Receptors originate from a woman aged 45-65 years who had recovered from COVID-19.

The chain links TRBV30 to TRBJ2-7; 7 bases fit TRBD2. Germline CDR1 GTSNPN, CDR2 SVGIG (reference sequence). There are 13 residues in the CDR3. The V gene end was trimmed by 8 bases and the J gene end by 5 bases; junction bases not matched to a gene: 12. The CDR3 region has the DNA TGTGCCGGGGCAGGGAGACTAGCACACGAGCAGTACTTC. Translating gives CAGAGRLAHEQYF.

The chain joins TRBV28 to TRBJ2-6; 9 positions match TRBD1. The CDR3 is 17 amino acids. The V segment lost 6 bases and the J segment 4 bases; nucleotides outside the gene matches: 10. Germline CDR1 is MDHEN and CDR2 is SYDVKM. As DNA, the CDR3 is TGTGCCAGCAGCCCGGGACAGGGAACTCTGGGGGCCAACGTCCTGACTTTC. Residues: CASSPGQGTLGANVLTF.

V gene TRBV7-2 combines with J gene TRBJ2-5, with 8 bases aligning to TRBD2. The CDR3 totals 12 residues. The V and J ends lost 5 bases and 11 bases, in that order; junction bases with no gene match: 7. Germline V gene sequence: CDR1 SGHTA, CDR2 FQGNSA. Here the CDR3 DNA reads TGTGCCAGCAGCCCCGGGAGGGGTCGTCAGTACTTC. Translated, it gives CASSPGRGRQYF. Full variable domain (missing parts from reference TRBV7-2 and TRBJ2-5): GAGVSQSPSNKVTEKGKDVELRCDPISGHTALYWYRQSLGQGLEFLIYFQGNSAPDKSGLPSDRFSAERTGGSVSTLTIQRTQQEDSAVYLCASSPGRGRQYFGPGTRLLVL.

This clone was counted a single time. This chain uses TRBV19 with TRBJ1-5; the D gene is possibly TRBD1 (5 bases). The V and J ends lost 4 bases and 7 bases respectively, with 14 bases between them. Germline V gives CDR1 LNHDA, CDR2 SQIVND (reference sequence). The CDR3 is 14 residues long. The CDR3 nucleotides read TGTGCCAGTAGTACCGGGGGGGATGGGCAGCCCCAGCATTTT. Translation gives CASSTGGDGQPQHF. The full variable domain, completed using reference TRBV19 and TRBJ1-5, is DGGITQSPKYLFRKEGQNVTLSCEQNLNHDAMYWYRQDPGQGLRLIYYSQIVNDFQKGDIAEGYSVSREKKESFPLTVTSAQKNPTAFYLCASSTGGDGQPQHFGDGTRLSIL.

The CDR3 DNA follows: TGCAGCGTTGAACTAGCGGCCCTCCGAGAGACCCAGTACTTC. This translates into CSVELAALRETQYF. The rearrangement joins TRBV29-1 to TRBJ2-5; 7 nucleotides agree with TRBD2. V lost 2 bases and J lost 4; bases outside the gene matches: 7. The V gene's germline CDR1 is SQVTM and CDR2 ANQGSEA. This CDR3 contains 14 residues.

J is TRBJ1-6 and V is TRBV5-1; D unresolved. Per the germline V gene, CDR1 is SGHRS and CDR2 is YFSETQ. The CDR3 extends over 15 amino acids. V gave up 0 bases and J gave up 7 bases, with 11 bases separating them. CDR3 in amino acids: CASSLVGGRNSPLHF. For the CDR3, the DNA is TGCGCCAGCAGCTTGGTAGGAGGGAGAAATTCACCCCTCCACTTT. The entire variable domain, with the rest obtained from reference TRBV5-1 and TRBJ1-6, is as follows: KAGVTQTPRYLIKTRGQQVTLSCSPISGHRSVSWYQQTPGQGLQFLFEYFSETQRNKGNFPGRFSGRQFSNSRSEMNVSTLELGDSALYLCASSLVGGRNSPLHFGNGTRLTVT.

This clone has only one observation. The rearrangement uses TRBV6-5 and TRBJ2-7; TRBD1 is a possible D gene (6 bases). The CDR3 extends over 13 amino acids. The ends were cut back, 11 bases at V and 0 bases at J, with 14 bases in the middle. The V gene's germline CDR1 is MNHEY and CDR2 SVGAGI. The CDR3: CAARWDTSYEQYF. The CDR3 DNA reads TGTGCCGCCCGGTGGGACACCTCCTACGAGCAGTACTTC.

The CDR3 DNA sequence: TGTGCCAGCAGTTTGGGAGGGGGGGCGAAGGATACGCAGTATTTT. The encoded protein is CASSLGGGAKDTQYF. The chain recombines TRBV28 with TRBJ2-3, with D perhaps TRBD2 (7 bases). V was clipped by 3 bases and J by 6 bases, with 16 bases between them. The V gene's germline CDR1 is MDHEN and CDR2 SYDVKM. The CDR3 is 15 amino acids.

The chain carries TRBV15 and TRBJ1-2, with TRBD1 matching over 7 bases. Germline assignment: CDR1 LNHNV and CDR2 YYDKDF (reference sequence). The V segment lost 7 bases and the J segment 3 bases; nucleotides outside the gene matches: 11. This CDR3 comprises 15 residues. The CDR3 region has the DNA TGTGCCACCACGGGTAGGGGGCTTTTGGACTATGGCTACACCTTC. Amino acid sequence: CATTGRGLLDYGYTF. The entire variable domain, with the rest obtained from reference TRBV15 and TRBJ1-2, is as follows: DAMVIQNPRYQVTQFGKPVTLSCSQTLNHNVMYWYQQKSSQAPKLLFHYYDKDFNNEADTPDNFQSRRPNTSFCFLDIRSPGLGDTAMYLCATTGRGLLDYGYTFGSGTRLTVV.

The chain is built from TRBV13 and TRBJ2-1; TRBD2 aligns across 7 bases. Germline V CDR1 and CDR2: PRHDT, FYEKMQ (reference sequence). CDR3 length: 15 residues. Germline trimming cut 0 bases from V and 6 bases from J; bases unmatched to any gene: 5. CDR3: CASSLGGLGPNEQFF. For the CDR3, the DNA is TGTGCCAGCAGCTTAGGTGGACTAGGGCCCAATGAGCAGTTCTTC. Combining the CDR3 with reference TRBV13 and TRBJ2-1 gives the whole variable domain AAGVIQSPRHLIKEKRETATLKCYPIPRHDTVYWYQQGPGQDPQFLISFYEKMQSDKGSIPDRFSAQQFSDYHSELNMSSLELGDSALYFCASSLGGLGPNEQFFGPGTRLTVL.

CDR3 coding DNA: TGTGCCAGCAGACGACAGCGGAACACCGGGGAGCTGTTTTTT. This codes for CASRRQRNTGELFF. V usage is TRBV28 and J usage is TRBJ2-2; possibly TRBD1 for D (5 bases). Between the trimmed V and J ends, which lost 6 bases and 1 base, there was a span of 9 bases. This CDR3 is built from 14 residues. Per germline, CDR1 MDHEN and CDR2 SYDVKM.

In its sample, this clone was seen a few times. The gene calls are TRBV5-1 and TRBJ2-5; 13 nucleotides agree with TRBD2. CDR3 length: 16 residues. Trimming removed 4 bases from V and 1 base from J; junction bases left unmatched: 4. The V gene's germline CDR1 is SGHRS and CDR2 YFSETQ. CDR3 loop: CASSHGTSGTQETQYF. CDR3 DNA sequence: TGCGCCAGCAGCCACGGGACTAGCGGGACCCAAGAGACCCAGTACTTC.

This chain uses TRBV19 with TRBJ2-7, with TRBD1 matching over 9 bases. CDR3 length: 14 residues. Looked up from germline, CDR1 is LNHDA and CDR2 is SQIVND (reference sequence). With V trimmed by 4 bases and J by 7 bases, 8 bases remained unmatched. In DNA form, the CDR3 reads TGTGCCAGTAGTACGCACAGGGGGCAGGGGGAGCAGTACTTC. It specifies CASSTHRGQGEQYF.